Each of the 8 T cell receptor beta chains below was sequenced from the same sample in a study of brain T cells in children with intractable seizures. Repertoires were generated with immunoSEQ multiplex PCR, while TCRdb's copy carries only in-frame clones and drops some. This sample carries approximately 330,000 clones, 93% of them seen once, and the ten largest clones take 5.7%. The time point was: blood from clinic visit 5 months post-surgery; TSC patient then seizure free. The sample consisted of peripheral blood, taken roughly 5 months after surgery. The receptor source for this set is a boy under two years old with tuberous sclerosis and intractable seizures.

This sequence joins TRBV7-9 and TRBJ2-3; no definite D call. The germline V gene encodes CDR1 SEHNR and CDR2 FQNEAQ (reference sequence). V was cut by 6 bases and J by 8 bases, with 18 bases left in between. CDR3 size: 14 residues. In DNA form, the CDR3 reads TGTGCCAGCAGTCGATTCGAGTCCGGCGGTACGCAGTATTTT. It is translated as CASSRFESGGTQYF.

The CDR3 DNA is TGTGCCAGCAGCCAAGGCCGGGACGAACACACCGGGGAGCTGTTTTTT. It is translated as CASSQGRDEHTGELFF. The chain uses TRBV3-1 (or the pseudogene TRBV3-2) and TRBJ2-2, with D tentatively TRBD1 or TRBD2 (5 bases each). The germline V gene encodes CDR1 LGHDT and CDR2 YNNKEL (reference sequence). V lost 1 base, J lost 3 bases, and 12 bases lay in between. The CDR3 contains 16 residues.

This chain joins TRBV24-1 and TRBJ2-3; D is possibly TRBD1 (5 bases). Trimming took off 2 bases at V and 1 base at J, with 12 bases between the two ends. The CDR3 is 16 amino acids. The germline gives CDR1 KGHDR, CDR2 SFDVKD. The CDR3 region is CATSDSFLTGTDTQYF. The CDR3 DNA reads TGTGCCACCAGTGATTCATTCCTGACAGGCACAGATACGCAGTATTTT.

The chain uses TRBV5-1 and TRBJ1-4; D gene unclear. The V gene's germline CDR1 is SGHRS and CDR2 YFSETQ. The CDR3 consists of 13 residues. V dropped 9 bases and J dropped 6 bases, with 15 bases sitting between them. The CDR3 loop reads CATVLSRHEKLFF. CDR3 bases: TGCGCCACAGTTCTCAGTCGGCATGAAAAACTGTTTTTT.

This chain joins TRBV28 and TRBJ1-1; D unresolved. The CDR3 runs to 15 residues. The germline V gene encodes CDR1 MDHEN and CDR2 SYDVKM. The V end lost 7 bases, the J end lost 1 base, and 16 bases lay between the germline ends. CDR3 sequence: CASTTPSGSNTEAFF. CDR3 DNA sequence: TGTGCCAGCACCACCCCCTCTGGATCGAACACTGAAGCTTTCTTT.

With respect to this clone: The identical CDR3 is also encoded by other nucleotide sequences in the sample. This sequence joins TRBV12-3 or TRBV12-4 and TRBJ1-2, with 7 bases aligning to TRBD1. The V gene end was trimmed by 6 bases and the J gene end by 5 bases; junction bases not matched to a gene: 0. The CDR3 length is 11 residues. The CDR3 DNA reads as TGTGCCAGCAGACAGGGGTATGGCTACACCTTC. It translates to CASRQGYGYTF.

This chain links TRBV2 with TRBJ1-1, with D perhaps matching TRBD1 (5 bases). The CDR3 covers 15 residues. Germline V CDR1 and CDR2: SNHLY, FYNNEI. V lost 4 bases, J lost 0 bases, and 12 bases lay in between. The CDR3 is CASSGLTAMNTEAFF. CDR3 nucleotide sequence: TGTGCCAGCAGTGGTTTGACAGCAATGAACACTGAAGCTTTCTTT.

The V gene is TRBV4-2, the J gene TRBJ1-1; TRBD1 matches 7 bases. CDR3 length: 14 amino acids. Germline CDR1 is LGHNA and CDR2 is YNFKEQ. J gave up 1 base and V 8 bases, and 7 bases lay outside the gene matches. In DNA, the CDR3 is TGTGCCAGCTCTCCAGACAGGGAGAACACTGAAGCTTTCTTT. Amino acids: CASSPDRENTEAFF.